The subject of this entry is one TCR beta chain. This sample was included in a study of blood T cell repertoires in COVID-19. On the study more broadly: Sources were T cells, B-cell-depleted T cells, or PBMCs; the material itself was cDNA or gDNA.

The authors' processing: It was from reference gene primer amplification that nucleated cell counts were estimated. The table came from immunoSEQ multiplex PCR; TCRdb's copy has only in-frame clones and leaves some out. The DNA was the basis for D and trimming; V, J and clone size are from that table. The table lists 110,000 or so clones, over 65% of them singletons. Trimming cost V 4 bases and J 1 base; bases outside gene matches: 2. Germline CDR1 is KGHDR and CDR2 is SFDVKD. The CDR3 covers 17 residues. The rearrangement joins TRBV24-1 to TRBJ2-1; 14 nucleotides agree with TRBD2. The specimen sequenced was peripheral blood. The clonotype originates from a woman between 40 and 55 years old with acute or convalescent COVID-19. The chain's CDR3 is CATSERTSGGSYNEQFF. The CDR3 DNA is TGTGCCACCAGTGAGCGGACTAGCGGGGGGTCCTACAATGAGCAGTTCTTC.